Sequencing of this T cell receptor beta chain was carried out in a study of blood T cell repertoires in COVID-19. Across the study: Researchers got acute and convalescent COVID-19 samples from the United States, Italy and Spain. Sources were T cells, B-cell-depleted T cells, or PBMCs; the material itself was cDNA or gDNA.

In the source study's methods: The authors estimated nucleated cell counts from reference gene primer amplification. Measured with immunoSEQ multiplex PCR; TCRdb has only the in-frame clones, and not every one. That table supplies the V and J calls and clone size; D and trimming were determined from the DNA. The table has tens of thousands of clones, about 91% seen once. CDR3 length equals 18 residues. Germline V gene data show CDR1 as SGHNT and CDR2 as YENEEA. V lost 2 bases and J lost 9; bases outside the gene matches: 18. This clonotype originated in a woman aged 45-65 years with active COVID-19. Sequencing input: peripheral blood. V and J are TRBV11-3 and TRBJ2-1, with 8 bases that match TRBD2. The CDR3 protein is CASSLPPGRGSGRAEQFF. DNA for the CDR3: TGTGCCAGCAGCTTACCACCGGGCCGGGGCAGCGGGAGAGCTGAGCAGTTCTTC.